Following are 21 T cell receptor beta chains from one sample sequenced in a study of shared clonotypes between healthy human individuals. Some clones are missing from TCRdb's copy, which holds only in-frame ones; the method was immunoSEQ multiplex PCR. The sample consists of approximately 1,000,000 clones, approximately 77% of them appearing once. The sample comprised memory CD4+ T cells from PBMCs. Subset of the sample: CD45RA-negative fraction. These receptors were obtained from a man aged 18 to 29 in good health. Some clones in this sample may be carry-over from other donors' samples.

The chain combines TRBV28 with TRBJ1-5; D is undetermined. Germline V lookup: CDR1 MDHEN, CDR2 SYDVKM. Trimming stripped 1 base from V and 6 bases from J, with 7 bases between. CDR3 size: 13 residues. DNA for the CDR3: TGTGCCAGCAGTTTATTAAGTGGTCAGCCCCAGCATTTT. It encodes CASSLLSGQPQHF.

For this clone: A read error may explain this, as a much larger clone is one base away. The rearrangement joins TRBV11-3 to TRBJ2-1, with no clear D. The CDR3 runs to 13 residues. Germline CDR1 is SGHNT and CDR2 is YENEEA. Written as DNA, the CDR3 is TGTGCCAGCAGCTTAGGCGCTAACAATGAGCGGTTCTTC. This sequence encodes CASSLGANNERFF.

Turning to this clone: The same CDR3 can be traced to other DNA sequences in this sample. The chain is built from TRBV7-2 and TRBJ2-5; 10 bases line up with TRBD1. The germline V gene encodes CDR1 SGHTA and CDR2 FQGNSA. The CDR3 spans 16 residues. V shed 1 base, J shed 2 bases, and the junction held 4 bases outside the gene matches. The CDR3 DNA reads as TGTGCCAGCAGCTTAGGGAGGACAGGGGGTCAAGAGACCCAGTACTTC. Its translation is CASSLGRTGGQETQYF.

The J gene is TRBJ2-7, the V gene TRBV5-3; D remains unclear. TRBV5-3 belongs to the ORF category, with a function that is uncertain. The CDR3 loop spans 14 amino acids. V was cut by 1 base and J by 2 bases, with 10 bases left in between. CDR3 protein: CARSLQRTTYEQYF. CDR3 nucleotide sequence: TGTGCCAGAAGCTTGCAGCGAACGACCTACGAGCAGTACTTC.

This clone has just one count. The gene calls are TRBV6-6 and TRBJ1-1, with 9 bases that match TRBD1. The J segment lost 1 base and the V segment lost 6 bases, leaving 9 bases of the junction unmatched. There are 16 residues in the CDR3. Looked up from germline, CDR1 is MNHNY and CDR2 is SVGAGI (reference sequence). The CDR3 reads CASSDTGGVRNTEAFF. The CDR3, as DNA: TGTGCCAGCAGCGATACAGGGGGCGTGAGGAACACTGAAGCTTTCTTT.

This clone has a handful of counts. The V gene is TRBV2, the J gene TRBJ1-5; D unresolved. This CDR3 region has 13 residues. The V gene lost 4 bases and the J gene lost 3 bases, with 7 bases spanning the gap. From germline, CDR1 is SNHLY and CDR2 FYNNEI. CDR3 sequence reads: CASSVETNQPQHF. CDR3 sequence (DNA): TGTGCCAGCAGTGTGGAAACCAATCAGCCCCAGCATTTT.

The genes are TRBV27 and TRBJ1-5; perhaps TRBD1 as D (6 bases). The CDR3 has 13 amino acids. The V and J ends lost 3 bases and 5 bases respectively, with 8 bases between them. Germline V gene sequence: CDR1 MNHEY, CDR2 SMNVEV (reference sequence). The CDR3 DNA reads TGTGCCAGCAGTTTGGGGGCTGATCAGCCCCAGCATTTT. It yields the protein CASSLGADQPQHF.

The chain employs TRBV5-1 and TRBJ1-3; 9 nucleotides align to TRBD1. Germline values: CDR1 SGHRS, CDR2 YFSETQ. The CDR3 is 16 residues long. J gave up 1 base and V 1 base, and 3 bases lay outside the gene matches. The CDR3 loop is CASSLPGQGSGNTIYF. CDR3 DNA sequence: TGCGCCAGCAGCTTGCCGGGACAGGGTTCTGGAAACACCATATATTTT.

The V and J genes are TRBV10-3 and TRBJ2-7, with D perhaps TRBD1 or TRBD2 (7 bases each). Germline V gene sequence: CDR1 ENHRY, CDR2 SYGVKD. The CDR3 spans 13 residues. The V and J ends lost 2 bases and 5 bases respectively, with 10 bases between them. CDR3 in amino acids: CAISEPGGDEQYF. The CDR3 nucleotides read TGTGCCATCAGTGAGCCAGGGGGGGACGAGCAGTACTTC.

Here the CDR3 reads CASSPGSGDYGYTF. CDR3 DNA: TGTGCCAGCAGCCCGGGGTCAGGGGATTATGGCTACACCTTC. V gene TRBV7-3 combines with J gene TRBJ1-2; D may be TRBD1 (6 bases). The germline V gene has CDR1 SGHTA and CDR2 FQGTGA. This CDR3 is 14 amino acids long. The germline V and J ends were trimmed by 5 bases and 5 bases, with 15 bases remaining between them.

The CDR3, as DNA: TGTGCCAGCTCATCTAATCCAGGGGGCCGGGATACGCAGTATTTT. Protein product: CASSSNPGGRDTQYF. This rearrangement joins TRBV18 to TRBJ2-3; 8 positions agree with TRBD1. The CDR3 runs 15 residues. CDR1 KGHSH and CDR2 LQKENI come from the germline V gene. V was clipped by 5 bases and J by 6 bases; unmatched bases: 10.

To note about this clone: A far larger clone is one nucleotide away, so this likely arose from a read error. The rearrangement joins TRBV2 to TRBJ1-1; D not resolved. The CDR3 has 14 residues. The V gene's germline CDR1 is SNHLY and CDR2 FYNNEI. Trimming took off 5 bases at V and 8 bases at J, with 18 bases between the two ends. CDR3 nucleotide sequence: TGTGCCAGCAGTAAAGAAATAGGGAGTAGGGAAGCTTTCTTT. Translating gives CASSKEIGSREAFF.

The chain has TRBV2 and TRBJ2-5; 9 bases match TRBD2. The CDR3 has 15 amino acids. V was pared by 8 bases and J by 3 bases, with 10 bases of the junction left unmatched. Germline V gene lookup returns CDR1 SNHLY and CDR2 FYNNEI. CDR3: CASLRLAERKETQYF. For the CDR3, the DNA is TGTGCCAGCCTCCGACTAGCGGAACGAAAAGAGACCCAGTACTTC.

The chain links TRBV7-9 to TRBJ2-7; 7 bases are shared with TRBD2. The CDR3 consists of 16 residues. V gave up 1 base and J gave up 2 bases; unmatched junction bases: 8. Germline V gene data show CDR1 as SEHNR and CDR2 as FQNEAQ (reference sequence). The CDR3 sequence: CASSLEVWGRAYEQYF. In DNA, the CDR3 is TGTGCCAGCAGCTTAGAAGTATGGGGGAGGGCCTACGAGCAGTACTTC.

The chain uses TRBV28 and TRBJ2-7; D tentatively fits TRBD1 or TRBD2 (5 bases each). Germline CDR1 reads MDHEN; CDR2 reads SYDVKM. The CDR3 sequence is 16 residues long. V gave up 5 bases and J gave up 1 base, with 18 bases separating them. The CDR3 region has the DNA TGTGCCAGCAGTCCAAACCCGGGACGTACGTCCTACGAGCAGTACTTC. It translates to CASSPNPGRTSYEQYF. Combining the CDR3 with reference TRBV28 and TRBJ2-7 gives the whole variable domain DVKVTQSSRYLVKRTGEKVFLECVQDMDHENMFWYRQDPGLGLRLIYFSYDVKMKEKGDIPEGYSVSREKKERFSLILESASTNQTSMYLCASSPNPGRTSYEQYFGPGTRLTVT.

The genes are TRBV27 and TRBJ2-5; no clear D. V was clipped by 0 bases and J by 5 bases, with 10 bases between them. Germline assignment: CDR1 MNHEY and CDR2 SMNVEV (reference sequence). The CDR3 is 14 residues long. Here the CDR3 DNA reads TGTGCCAGCAGTTTATCGAGATACCGGGAGACCCAGTACTTC. Amino acid sequence: CASSLSRYRETQYF.

The rearrangement links TRBV9 to TRBJ1-4; possibly TRBD1 for D (5 bases). Deletions cut 3 bases from V and 6 bases from J, with 18 bases between. The CDR3 totals 16 residues. The germline V gene has CDR1 SGDLS and CDR2 YYNGEE. The CDR3 nucleotides are TGTGCCAGCAGCGGGGGCATCGGGACTGAGCATGAAAAACTGTTTTTT. The encoded protein is CASSGGIGTEHEKLFF.

V and J are TRBV18 and TRBJ2-1; no clear D gene. Trimming took 0 bases from V and 6 from J, leaving 9 bases between them. Germline loops: CDR1 KGHSH, CDR2 LQKENI. CDR3 size: 14 residues. CDR3 coding DNA: TGTGCCAGCTCACCACCGTTTCTCCCCAATGAGCAGTTCTTC. This sequence encodes CASSPPFLPNEQFF. Combining the CDR3 with reference TRBV18 and TRBJ2-1 gives the whole variable domain NAGVMQNPRHLVRRRGQEARLRCSPMKGHSHVYWYRQLPEEGLKFMVYLQKENIIDESGMPKERFSAEFPKEGPSILRIQQVVRGDSAAYFCASSPPFLPNEQFFGPGTRLTVL.

The V and J genes are TRBV27 and TRBJ1-1; D ambiguous. V dropped 4 bases and J dropped 2 bases, with 8 bases sitting between them. Germline V gene sequence: CDR1 MNHEY, CDR2 SMNVEV (reference sequence). The CDR3 has 13 residues. The CDR3 sequence: CASSSGPNTEAFF. As DNA, the CDR3 is TGTGCCAGCAGTTCCGGGCCCAACACTGAAGCTTTCTTT.

Comments on this clone: Given a much more abundant clone one base away, this may be a read error. This chain connects TRBV30 to TRBJ2-5; D not resolved. The V gene lost 2 bases and the J gene lost 2 bases, with 9 bases spanning the gap. This CDR3 has 13 amino acids. Germline lookup yields CDR1 GTSNPN and CDR2 SVGIG (reference sequence). CDR3 DNA sequence: TGTGCCTGGAGTACCCCTGGTCAAGAGACCCAGTACTTC. Translated, it gives CAWSTPGQETQYF.

Details on this clone: This sequence may be a read error, since a much larger clone differs from it by one base. The chain is built from TRBV25-1 and TRBJ2-7; TRBD1 agrees at 8 bases. The CDR3 loop spans 14 amino acids. Germline trimming cut 8 bases from V and 1 base from J; bases unmatched to any gene: 7. The germline CDR1 and CDR2 sequences are MGHDK and SYGVNS. The DNA for the CDR3 is TGTGCCAGCGGCGGACAGGGTCTATCCTACGAGCAGTACTTC. Translated, it gives CASGGQGLSYEQYF.